This T cell receptor (beta chain) was sequenced in a study of cytomegalovirus exposure and HLA in healthy donors. General study results and limits: Further analysis was carried out later, and it showed several of the most significant clusters appearing linked to common viral pathogens.

PCR used 60 Vbeta primers and 13 Jbeta primers. Measured with immunoSEQ multiplex PCR; TCRdb has only the in-frame clones, and not every one. This table holds under 200,000 clones, about 80% found once. Comment on this clone: Its antigen is unidentified.

Deletions cut 6 bases from V and 3 bases from J, with 18 bases between. This CDR3 has 15 residues. Germline CDR1 is LNHDA and CDR2 is SQIVND (reference sequence). The J gene is TRBJ2-7, the V gene TRBV19; tentative D call: TRBD2 (7 bases). Sequenced input: PBMCs. The receptor was isolated from a woman aged 45 to 65 in good health and CMV-seronegative. CDR3 sequence reads: CASSTSGGAHYEQYF. The CDR3 DNA is TGTGCCAGTAGCACCTCGGGGGGCGCCCACTACGAGCAGTACTTC.